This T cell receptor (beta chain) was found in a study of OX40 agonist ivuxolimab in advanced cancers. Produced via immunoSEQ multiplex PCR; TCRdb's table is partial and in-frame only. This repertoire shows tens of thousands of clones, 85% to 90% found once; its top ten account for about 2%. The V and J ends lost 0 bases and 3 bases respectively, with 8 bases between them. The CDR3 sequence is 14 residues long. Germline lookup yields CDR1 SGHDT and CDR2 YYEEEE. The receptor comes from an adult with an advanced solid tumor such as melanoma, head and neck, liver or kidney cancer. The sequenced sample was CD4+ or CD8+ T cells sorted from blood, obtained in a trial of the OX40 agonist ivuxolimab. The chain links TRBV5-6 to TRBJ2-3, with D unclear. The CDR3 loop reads CASSLGFYTDTQYF. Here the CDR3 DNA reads TGTGCCAGCAGCTTGGGATTTTATACAGATACGCAGTATTTT. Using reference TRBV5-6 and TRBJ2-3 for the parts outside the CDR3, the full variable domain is DAGVTQSPTHLIKTRGQQVTLRCSPKSGHDTVSWYQQALGQGPQFIFQYYEEEERQRGNFPDRFSGHQFPNYSSELNVNALLLGDSALYLCASSLGFYTDTQYFGPGTRLTVL.